Each of the 27 T cell receptor beta chains below was sequenced from the same sample in a study of cytotoxic CD8 clonotypes in ibrutinib-treated CLL. Some clones are missing from TCRdb's copy, which holds only in-frame ones; the method was immunoSEQ multiplex PCR. Altogether tens of thousands of clones are present, roughly 72% being singletons, with the ten largest covering approximately 5%. Sequencing was performed on PBMCs, taken after 12 months of ibrutinib treatment. These TCRs come from a human donor with chronic lymphocytic leukemia.

The chain recombines TRBV5-5 with TRBJ2-4; 7 bases agree with TRBD2. The ends lost 7 bases at V and 1 base at J; junction bases unmatched: 2. Per the germline V gene, CDR1 is SGHKS and CDR2 is YYEKEE (reference sequence). The CDR3 covers 13 residues. The CDR3: CASGLEAKNIQYF. The CDR3 bases are TGTGCCAGCGGACTAGAGGCCAAAAACATTCAGTACTTC.

This clone has a single count. This chain uses TRBV6-5 with TRBJ2-3, with TRBD2 matching over 13 bases. After removal of 8 bases from V and 7 bases from J, the junction contained 6 bases not matched to a gene. The V gene's germline CDR1 is MNHEY and CDR2 SVGAGI. This CDR3 is built from 14 residues. The CDR3 reads CASRTSGGAHTQYF. CDR3 nucleotides: TGTGCCAGCCGTACTAGCGGGGGGGCACATACGCAGTATTTT.

The chain combines TRBV7-7 with TRBJ2-2; D remains unclear. This CDR3 has 13 amino acids. CDR1 SSHAT and CDR2 FNYEAQ come from the germline V gene (reference sequence). V lost 5 bases to trimming and J lost 6 bases, with 10 bases between them. CDR3 sequence reads: CASSRNIAGELFF. The CDR3 nucleotides read TGTGCCAGCAGCCGTAATATTGCCGGGGAGCTGTTTTTT.

The chain has TRBV30 and TRBJ1-6; possible D gene TRBD1, 6 bases. Germline V gene data show CDR1 as GTSNPN and CDR2 as SVGIG (reference sequence). V lost 3 bases to trimming and J lost 10 bases, with 19 bases between them. The CDR3 spans 15 residues. The CDR3 loop is CAWRPDGGRRSPLHF. The CDR3 DNA reads as TGTGCCTGGAGACCGGACGGGGGCCGCCGATCACCCCTCCACTTT.

This sequence joins TRBV30 and TRBJ1-2, with 8 bases identical to TRBD1. This CDR3 region has 12 residues. The germline gives CDR1 GTSNPN, CDR2 SVGIG (reference sequence). The junction had 3 bases not matched to a gene; V was cut back by 5 bases and J by 4 bases. The CDR3 DNA reads as TGTGCCTGGTCCGGGACAGGCTATGGCTACACCTTC. Protein product: CAWSGTGYGYTF.

The CDR3, as DNA: TGTGCCAGCAGCCCACGATGGGGGACTGAAGCTTTCTTT. Residues: CASSPRWGTEAFF. The V call is TRBV7-3, the J call TRBJ1-1; D perhaps matches TRBD1 (5 bases). Germline-derived CDR1 and CDR2 are SGHTA and FQGTGA. The length of the CDR3 is 13 residues. The V and J ends lost 5 bases and 5 bases respectively, with 12 bases between them.

The chain joins TRBV6-1 to TRBJ1-2; TRBD1 matches at 11 bases. The germline V gene encodes CDR1 MNHNS and CDR2 SASEGT. V was pared by 1 base and J by 7 bases, with 8 bases of the junction left unmatched. CDR3 size: 16 residues. CDR3 loop: CASSEVLVDRGLGYTF. DNA for the CDR3: TGTGCCAGCAGTGAAGTTCTTGTGGACAGGGGGCTTGGCTACACCTTC.

The V call is TRBV6-1, the J call TRBJ2-2, with 12 bases aligning to TRBD1. V gave up 6 bases and J gave up 7 bases; unmatched junction bases: 3. CDR3 length: 14 amino acids. Germline V CDR1 and CDR2: MNHNS, SASEGT. This CDR3 reads CASRGQGAGGELFF. CDR3 in DNA: TGTGCCAGCAGGGGACAGGGGGCTGGCGGGGAGCTGTTTTTT.

The rearrangement links TRBV4-3 to TRBJ1-4; no definite D call. Germline values: CDR1 LGHNA, CDR2 YSLEER. V dropped 1 base and J dropped 5 bases, with 8 bases sitting between them. The CDR3 has 14 amino acids. CDR3 sequence: CASSQGEVNEKLFF. CDR3 bases: TGCGCCAGCAGCCAAGGGGAAGTAAATGAAAAACTGTTTTTT.

The chain uses TRBV7-2 and TRBJ1-4; D uncertain. The CDR3 runs 12 residues. Germline CDR1 is SGHTA and CDR2 is FQGNSA. Trimming took 5 bases from V and 8 from J, leaving 9 bases between them. CDR3: CASSRVGEKLFF. The CDR3 region has the DNA TGTGCCAGCAGCCGAGTGGGGGAAAAACTGTTTTTT.

This sequence joins TRBV19 and TRBJ1-1, with D uncertain. This CDR3 has 15 amino acids. The V end lost 5 bases, the J end lost 0 bases, and 13 bases lay between the germline ends. The germline gives CDR1 LNHDA, CDR2 SQIVND (reference sequence). This CDR3 reads CASSGFAGMNTEAFF. Here the CDR3 DNA reads TGTGCCAGTAGTGGATTCGCAGGCATGAACACTGAAGCTTTCTTT.

This chain connects TRBV4-3 to TRBJ2-1; 8 positions agree with TRBD2. This CDR3 has 15 amino acids. V was pared by 3 bases and J by 2 bases, with 3 bases of the junction left unmatched. Germline-derived CDR1 and CDR2 are LGHNA and YSLEER. The CDR3 bases are TGCGCCAGCAGCCAGGCGGGGGGCGCCTACAATGAGCAGTTCTTC. Translating gives CASSQAGGAYNEQFF.

The chain joins TRBV9 to TRBJ2-1; D may be TRBD1 (6 bases). Trimming removed 0 bases from V and 1 base from J, with 11 bases in between. Germline CDR1 is SGDLS and CDR2 is YYNGEE. The CDR3 is 16 residues long. The CDR3 bases are TGTGCCAGCAGCGTAGGCAGGGGTGTGTCCTACAATGAGCAGTTCTTC. This codes for CASSVGRGVSYNEQFF.

The gene calls are TRBV4-3 and TRBJ2-2; 7 nucleotides agree with TRBD1. This CDR3 is 14 amino acids long. CDR1 is LGHNA, CDR2 YSLEER, per germline. The V gene end was trimmed by 6 bases and the J gene end by 4 bases; junction bases not matched to a gene: 5. CDR3 sequence: CASRTGSLTGELFF. In nucleotides, the CDR3 is TGCGCCAGCAGGACAGGGTCTCTCACCGGGGAGCTGTTTTTT.

The rearrangement links TRBV10-2 to TRBJ2-7; 9 nucleotides align to TRBD1. CDR3 length: 15 residues. Germline values: CDR1 WSHSY, CDR2 SAAADI. With 5 bases clipped from V and 3 bases from J, the junction kept 8 bases outside the gene matches. The DNA of the CDR3 is TGCGCCAGCAGTCAAGCTACAGGGGGCGTCTACGAGCAGTACTTC. Its translation: CASSQATGGVYEQYF.

This clone was found a few times. The chain uses TRBV29-1 and TRBJ2-1, with D possibly being TRBD2 (6 bases). Deletions cut 3 bases from V and 3 bases from J, with 12 bases between. This CDR3 comprises 14 residues. Germline V gene data show CDR1 as SQVTM and CDR2 as ANQGSEA. CDR3 sequence: CSVDGGVSYNEQFF. The CDR3 DNA follows: TGCAGCGTTGATGGCGGGGTTAGCTACAATGAGCAGTTCTTC.

The rearrangement joins TRBV5-6 to TRBJ2-7; 7 bases are a match to TRBD2. V was pared by 5 bases and J by 4 bases, with 9 bases of the junction left unmatched. Looked up from germline, CDR1 is SGHDT and CDR2 is YYEEEE. CDR3 length equals 14 residues. The CDR3 DNA sequence: TGTGCCAGCAGAAGCGGGGTCGCGGAGTACGAGCAGTACTTC. It encodes CASRSGVAEYEQYF.

This clone has just a few counts. CDR3 residues: CASSRVGTPNTEAFF. The CDR3 coding sequence is TGCGCCAGCAGCCGGGTTGGGACACCGAACACTGAAGCTTTCTTT. The V gene is TRBV4-1, the J gene TRBJ1-1; D might be TRBD1 (6 bases). Trimming left V 4 bases short and J 1 base short, with 13 bases between. Germline values: CDR1 MGHRA, CDR2 YSYEKL. CDR3 length: 15 amino acids.

The J gene is TRBJ2-1, the V gene TRBV6-5; D perhaps matches TRBD2 (6 bases). Germline assignment: CDR1 MNHEY and CDR2 SVGAGI. With 6 bases removed from V and 7 bases from J, the gap between germline ends came to 13 bases. The CDR3 has 13 amino acids. CDR3 nucleotides: TGTGCCAGCAGGACTCCGGGGGTGAATGAGCAGTTCTTC. Protein: CASRTPGVNEQFF.

This clone was counted a few times. This chain joins TRBV7-2 and TRBJ1-5; possibly TRBD1 for D (5 bases). The CDR3 spans 16 residues. V lost 5 bases and J lost 0, with 14 bases in between. The germline V gene has CDR1 SGHTA and CDR2 FQGNSA. This chain's CDR3 is CASSPHRWDSNQPQHF. In DNA form, the CDR3 reads TGTGCCAGCAGCCCCCACAGGTGGGATAGCAATCAGCCCCAGCATTTT. Full variable domain (missing parts from reference TRBV7-2 and TRBJ1-5): GAGVSQSPSNKVTEKGKDVELRCDPISGHTALYWYRQSLGQGLEFLIYFQGNSAPDKSGLPSDRFSAERTGGSVSTLTIQRTQQEDSAVYLCASSPHRWDSNQPQHFGDGTRLSIL.

CDR3 region: CASMRDTGGLQPQHF. The CDR3 region has the DNA TGTGCCAGCATGAGAGACACAGGGGGCTTACAGCCCCAGCATTTT. The rearrangement uses TRBV6-1 and TRBJ1-5; 9 bases align to TRBD1. Germline loops: CDR1 MNHNS, CDR2 SASEGT. V was clipped by 7 bases and J by 7 bases; unmatched bases: 11. There are 15 residues in the CDR3.

The genes are TRBV6-6 and TRBJ1-5; possible D gene TRBD1, 6 bases. The CDR3 has 14 residues. Trimming cost V 2 bases and J 8 bases, with 13 bases left between them. Germline values: CDR1 MNHNY, CDR2 SVGAGI (reference sequence). In DNA form, the CDR3 reads TGTGCCAGCAGTTACGAGGGGGGCAGGGAGCCCCAGCATTTT. Protein product: CASSYEGGREPQHF.

V gene TRBV7-2 combines with J gene TRBJ1-2; D not certain. Germline-derived CDR1 and CDR2 are SGHTA and FQGNSA. This CDR3 has 13 residues. V lost 2 bases and J 3 bases, leaving 7 bases between the germline ends. In nucleotides, the CDR3 is TGTGCCAGCAGCTTAAGACAAGACTATGGCTACACCTTC. It specifies CASSLRQDYGYTF.

The rearrangement uses TRBV7-9 and TRBJ1-6; TRBD1 is a possible D gene (6 bases). Germline assignment: CDR1 SEHNR and CDR2 FQNEAQ (reference sequence). The CDR3 has 13 amino acids. Trimming left V 0 bases short and J 14 bases short, with 11 bases between. The CDR3 nucleotides are TGTGCCAGCAGCTTAGCGTGGGAGGGGGCCCTCCACTTT. Translated, it gives CASSLAWEGALHF.

V gene TRBV7-2 combines with J gene TRBJ1-4; 11 bases fit TRBD1. CDR3 length equals 16 residues. Germline values: CDR1 SGHTA, CDR2 FQGNSA. The J segment lost 8 bases and the V segment lost 5 bases, leaving 10 bases of the junction unmatched. The CDR3, as DNA: TGTGCCAGCAGCCGAGGGGGACAGGGGGTTGGGGAAAAACTGTTTTTT. Amino acids: CASSRGGQGVGEKLFF.

The V gene is TRBV10-1, the J gene TRBJ2-5; a possible D gene is TRBD1 (5 bases). This CDR3 has 14 amino acids. Germline loops: CDR1 WNHNN, CDR2 SYGVQD (reference sequence). With 6 bases removed from V and 0 bases from J, the gap between germline ends came to 11 bases. CDR3 protein: CASRVDSNQETQYF. In DNA, the CDR3 is TGCGCCAGCAGAGTAGACAGTAACCAAGAGACCCAGTACTTC.

The gene calls are TRBV30 and TRBJ1-2; D gene unclear. Trimming took off 4 bases at V and 2 bases at J, with 14 bases between the two ends. CDR3 length equals 14 residues. Germline V gene lookup returns CDR1 GTSNPN and CDR2 SVGIG (reference sequence). Here the CDR3 reads CAWTLSGRNYGYTF. The DNA of the CDR3 is TGTGCCTGGACGCTCTCGGGAAGAAACTATGGCTACACCTTC. The variable domain in full, completed from reference TRBV30 and TRBJ1-2, reads SQTIHQWPATLVQPVGSPLSLECTVEGTSNPNLYWYRQAAGRGLQLLFYSVGIGQISSEVPQNLSASRPQDRQFILSSKKLLLSDSGFYLCAWTLSGRNYGYTFGSGTRLTVV.